These T cell receptor beta chains were read from a single sample in a study of radiotherapy plus CTLA-4 blockade in lung cancer. Generated by immunoSEQ multiplex PCR, the TCRdb table keeps only in-frame clones and is missing some. The table includes around 29,000 clones, more than 80% detected once. Specimen: peripheral blood, collected from a patient treated with radiotherapy plus ipilimumab. These receptors were collected from a human donor with non-small cell lung cancer that progressed on radiotherapy plus ipilimumab. The conserved cysteine and the conserved F or W are not part of the CDR3 here. Each record gives: CDR3 length, J gene, V gene, CDR3 protein.

cdr3_length: 12; j_call: TRBJ2-7; v_call: TRBV19; cdr3_aa: ASTRTSGGYEQY
cdr3_length: 9; j_call: TRBJ2-3; v_call: TRBV5-1; cdr3_aa: ASTGTDTQY
cdr3_length: 15; j_call: TRBJ2-7; v_call: TRBV5-1; cdr3_aa: ASSGGTGPQVSYEQY
cdr3_length: 15; j_call: TRBJ2-7; v_call: TRBV5-1; cdr3_aa: ASRQTASGGNAYEQY
cdr3_length: 13; j_call: TRBJ2-1; v_call: TRBV9; cdr3_aa: ASSVKAGGLDEQF
cdr3_length: 13; j_call: TRBJ1-6; v_call: TRBV7-2; cdr3_aa: ASSLAGTASLVLH
cdr3_length: 12; j_call: TRBJ1-5; v_call: TRBV29-1; cdr3_aa: SVVEGDYNQPQH
cdr3_length: 13; j_call: TRBJ2-3; v_call: TRBV11-2; cdr3_aa: ASSLGDRGADTQY
cdr3_length: 14; j_call: TRBJ1-2; v_call: TRBV6-1; cdr3_aa: ASSEVLRQANYGYT
cdr3_length: 11; j_call: TRBJ2-2; v_call: TRBV7-2; cdr3_aa: ASSALDTWELF
cdr3_length: 12; j_call: TRBJ1-5; v_call: TRBV18; cdr3_aa: ASSPGTISQPQH
cdr3_length: 8; j_call: TRBJ1-1; v_call: TRBV19; cdr3_aa: AVRGTEAF
cdr3_length: 11; j_call: TRBJ1-2; v_call: TRBV19; cdr3_aa: ASTPTGGNGYT
cdr3_length: 11; j_call: TRBJ2-5; v_call: TRBV18; cdr3_aa: ALSAFPGETQY
cdr3_length: 14; j_call: TRBJ2-2; v_call: TRBV7-6; cdr3_aa: ASSLAAGQGSGELF
cdr3_length: 10; j_call: TRBJ1-2; v_call: TRBV5-8; cdr3_aa: ASSLRVSGYT
cdr3_length: 11; j_call: TRBJ2-7; v_call: TRBV7-2; cdr3_aa: ASESMGRGEQY
cdr3_length: 12; j_call: TRBJ1-2; v_call: TRBV4-1; cdr3_aa: ASSQVGGDGGYT
cdr3_length: 16; j_call: TRBJ1-1; v_call: TRBV4-1; cdr3_aa: ASSPGQGARGMNTEAF
cdr3_length: 13; j_call: TRBJ2-1; v_call: TRBV5-1; cdr3_aa: ASSFLAGGLNEQF
cdr3_length: 14; j_call: TRBJ1-6; v_call: TRBV4-1; cdr3_aa: ASSQVMGGGISPLH
cdr3_length: 12; j_call: TRBJ1-5; v_call: TRBV6-1; cdr3_aa: ASRRGGWGQPQH